This T cell receptor beta chain was captured by sequencing in a study of cytomegalovirus exposure and HLA in healthy donors. The PCR contained 60 Vbeta and 13 Jbeta primers. The protocol was immunoSEQ multiplex PCR, while the TCRdb copy is restricted to in-frame clones and leaves out a portion. The table has roughly 180,000 clones, just under 80% seen once. Study-level findings and limits: Later genetic work tied a missense DCLRE1C variant to beta-chain V and J trimming. It was in a later analysis that TCR association rates were seen to vary by HLA locus, highest for DRB1 and lowest for HLA-C.

Between the trimmed V and J ends, which lost 5 bases and 4 bases, there was a span of 12 bases. The CDR3 covers 15 residues. Germline V gene lookup returns CDR1 SEHNR and CDR2 FQNEAQ (reference sequence). As for this clone: The antigen remains undetermined. Within the sample, other DNA sequences also encode this same CDR3.

The V call is TRBV7-9, the J call TRBJ2-6; D is possibly TRBD2 (6 bases). Sequenced: PBMCs. The clonotype comes from a female donor in good health and CMV-seronegative. Here the CDR3 DNA reads TGTGCCAGCAGCGCCGCGGGGAACGGGGCCAACGTCCTGACTTTC. It yields the protein CASSAAGNGANVLTF.